This T cell receptor beta chain is drawn from a study of T cell changes during pregnancy in multiple sclerosis. Repertoires were generated with immunoSEQ multiplex PCR, while TCRdb's copy carries only in-frame clones and drops some. The top ten clones hold about 3.5% of a sample with approximately 110,000 clones, approximately 93% of them seen once. The trim removed 2 bases at V and 4 bases at J, leaving 17 bases unmatched. Germline V gives CDR1 SGHVS, CDR2 FNYEAQ. CDR3 length: 19 amino acids. The specimen was peripheral blood, collected after pregnancy. The rearrangement uses TRBV7-6 and TRBJ1-2, with 9 bases aligning to TRBD1. This clonotype was obtained from a female donor with multiple sclerosis, enrolled in a pregnancy study. The CDR3 DNA follows: TGTGCCAGCAGCTTATTCTCCCCGGGACAGGGCCCCCCTAGCTATGGCTACACCTTC. This codes for CASSLFSPGQGPPSYGYTF.